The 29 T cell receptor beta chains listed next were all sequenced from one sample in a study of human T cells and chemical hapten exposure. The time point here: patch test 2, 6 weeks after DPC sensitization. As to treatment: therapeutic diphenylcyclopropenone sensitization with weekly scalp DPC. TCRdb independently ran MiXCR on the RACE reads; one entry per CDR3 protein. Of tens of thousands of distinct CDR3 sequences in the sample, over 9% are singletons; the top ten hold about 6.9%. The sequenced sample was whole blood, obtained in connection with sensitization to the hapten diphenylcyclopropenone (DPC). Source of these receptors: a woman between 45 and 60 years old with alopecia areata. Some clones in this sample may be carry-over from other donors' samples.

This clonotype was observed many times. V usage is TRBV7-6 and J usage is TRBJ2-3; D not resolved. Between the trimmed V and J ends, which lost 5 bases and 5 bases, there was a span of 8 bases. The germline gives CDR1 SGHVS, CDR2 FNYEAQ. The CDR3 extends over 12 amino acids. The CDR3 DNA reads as TGTGCCAGCAGCCCCGCAGAAGATACGCAGTATTTT. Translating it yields CASSPAEDTQYF.

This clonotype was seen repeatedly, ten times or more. The CDR3 sequence is CASSLNRAYNEQFF. The CDR3 nucleotides read TGTGCCAGCAGCTTAAATCGGGCCTACAATGAGCAGTTCTTC. This sequence joins TRBV11-2 and TRBJ2-1; D is undetermined. This CDR3 comprises 14 residues. Germline V gene data show CDR1 as SGHAT and CDR2 as FQNNGV. Trimming shortened V by 2 bases and J by 2 bases, and 7 bases separated the two germline ends.

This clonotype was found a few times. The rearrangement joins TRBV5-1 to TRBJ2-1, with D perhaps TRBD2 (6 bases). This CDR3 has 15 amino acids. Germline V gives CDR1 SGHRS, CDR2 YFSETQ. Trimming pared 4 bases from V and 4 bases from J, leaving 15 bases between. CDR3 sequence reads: CASSRDGSRYNEQFF. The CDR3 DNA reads TGCGCCAGCAGCAGAGACGGGAGTAGGTACAATGAGCAGTTCTTC.

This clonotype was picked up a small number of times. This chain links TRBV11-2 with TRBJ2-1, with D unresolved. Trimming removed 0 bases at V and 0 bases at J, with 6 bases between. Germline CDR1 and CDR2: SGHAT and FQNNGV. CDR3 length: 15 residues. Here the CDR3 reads CASSLDLSSYNEQFF. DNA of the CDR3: TGTGCCAGCAGCTTAGACTTAAGCTCCTACAATGAGCAGTTCTTC.

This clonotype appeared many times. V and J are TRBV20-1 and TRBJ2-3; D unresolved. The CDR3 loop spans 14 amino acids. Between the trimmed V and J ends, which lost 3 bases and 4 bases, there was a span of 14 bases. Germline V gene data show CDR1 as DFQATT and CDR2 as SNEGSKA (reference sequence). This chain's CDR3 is CSASLEAPADTQYF. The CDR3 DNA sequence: TGCAGTGCTAGCTTAGAGGCCCCCGCAGATACGCAGTATTTT.

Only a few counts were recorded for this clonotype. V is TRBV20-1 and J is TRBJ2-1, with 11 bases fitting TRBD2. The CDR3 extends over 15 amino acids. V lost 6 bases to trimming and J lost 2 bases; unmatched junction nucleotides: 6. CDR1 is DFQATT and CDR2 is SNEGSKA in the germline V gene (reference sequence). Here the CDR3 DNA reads TGCAGTGCAACCGGGACTAGCGGAACCTACAATGAGCAGTTCTTC. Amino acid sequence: CSATGTSGTYNEQFF.

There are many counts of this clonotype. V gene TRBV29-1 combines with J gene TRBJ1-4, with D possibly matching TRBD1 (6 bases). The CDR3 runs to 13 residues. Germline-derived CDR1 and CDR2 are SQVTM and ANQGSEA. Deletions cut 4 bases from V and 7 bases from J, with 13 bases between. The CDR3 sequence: CSVGGGVREKLFF. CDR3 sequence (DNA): TGCAGCGTTGGGGGGGGCGTTCGTGAAAAACTGTTTTTT.

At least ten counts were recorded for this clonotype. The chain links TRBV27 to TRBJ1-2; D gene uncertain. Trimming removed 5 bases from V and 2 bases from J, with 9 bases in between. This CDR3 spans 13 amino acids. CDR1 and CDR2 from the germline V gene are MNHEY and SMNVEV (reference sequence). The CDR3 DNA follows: TGTGCCAGCAGTCCGGACGGAAACTATGGCTACACCTTC. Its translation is CASSPDGNYGYTF.

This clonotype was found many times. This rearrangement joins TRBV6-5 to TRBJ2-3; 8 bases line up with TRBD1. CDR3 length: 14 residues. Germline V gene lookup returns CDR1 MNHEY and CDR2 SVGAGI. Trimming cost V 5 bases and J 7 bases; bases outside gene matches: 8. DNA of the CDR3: TGTGCCAGCAGTGGGGGCAGGGGGCTGAATACGCAGTATTTT. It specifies CASSGGRGLNTQYF.

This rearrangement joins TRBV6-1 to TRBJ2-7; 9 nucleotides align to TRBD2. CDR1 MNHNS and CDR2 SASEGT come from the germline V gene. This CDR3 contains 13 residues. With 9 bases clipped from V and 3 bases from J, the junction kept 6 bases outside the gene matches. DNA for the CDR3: TGTGCCAGTGGGCTAGCGGGACTCTACGAGCAGTACTTC. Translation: CASGLAGLYEQYF.

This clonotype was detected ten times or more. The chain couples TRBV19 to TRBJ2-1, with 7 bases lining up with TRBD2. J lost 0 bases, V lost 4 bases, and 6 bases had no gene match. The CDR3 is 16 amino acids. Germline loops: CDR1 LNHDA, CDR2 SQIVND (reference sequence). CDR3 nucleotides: TGTGCCAGTAGTAGTCCTAGCGGTAGCTCCTACAATGAGCAGTTCTTC. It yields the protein CASSSPSGSSYNEQFF.

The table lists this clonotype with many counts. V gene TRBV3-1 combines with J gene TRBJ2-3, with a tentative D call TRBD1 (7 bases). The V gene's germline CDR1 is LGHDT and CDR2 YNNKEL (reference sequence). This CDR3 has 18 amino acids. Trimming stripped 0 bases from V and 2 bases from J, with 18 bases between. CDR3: CASSQELVAGGPTDTQYF. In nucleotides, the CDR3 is TGTGCCAGCAGCCAAGAACTGGTGGCAGGGGGGCCCACAGATACGCAGTATTTT.

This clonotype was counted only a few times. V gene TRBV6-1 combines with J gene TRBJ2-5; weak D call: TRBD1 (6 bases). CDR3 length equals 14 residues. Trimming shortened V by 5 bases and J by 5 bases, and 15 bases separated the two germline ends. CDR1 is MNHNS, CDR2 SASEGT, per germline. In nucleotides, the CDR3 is TGTGCCAGCAGTAGGGATATGGGACACGAGACCCAGTACTTC. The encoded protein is CASSRDMGHETQYF.

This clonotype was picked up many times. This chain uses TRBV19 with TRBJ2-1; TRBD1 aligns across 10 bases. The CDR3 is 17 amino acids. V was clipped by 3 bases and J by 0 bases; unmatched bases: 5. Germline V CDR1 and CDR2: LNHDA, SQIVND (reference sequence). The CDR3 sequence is CASSIGTGVVSYNEQFF. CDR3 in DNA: TGTGCCAGTAGTATCGGGACAGGGGTGGTCTCCTACAATGAGCAGTTCTTC.

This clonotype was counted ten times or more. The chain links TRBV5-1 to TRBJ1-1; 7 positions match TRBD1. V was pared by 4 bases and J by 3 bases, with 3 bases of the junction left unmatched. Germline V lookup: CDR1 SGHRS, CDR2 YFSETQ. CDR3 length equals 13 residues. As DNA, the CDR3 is TGCGCCAGCAGCCGGGACAGTTACACTGAAGCTTTCTTT. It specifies CASSRDSYTEAFF.

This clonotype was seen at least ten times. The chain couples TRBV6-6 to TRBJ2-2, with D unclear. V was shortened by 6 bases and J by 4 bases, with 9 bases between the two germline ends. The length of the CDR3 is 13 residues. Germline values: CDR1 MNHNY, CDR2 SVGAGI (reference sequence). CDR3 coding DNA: TGTGCCAGCAGCTCCAAATCCACCGGGGAGCTGTTTTTT. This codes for CASSSKSTGELFF.

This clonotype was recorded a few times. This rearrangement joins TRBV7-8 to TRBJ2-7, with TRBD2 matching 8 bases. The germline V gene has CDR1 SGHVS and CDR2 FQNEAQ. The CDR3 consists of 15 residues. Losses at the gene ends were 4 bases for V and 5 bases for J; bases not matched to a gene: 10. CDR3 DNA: TGTGCCAGCAGCTACGGTAGCGGGAAACAAGACGAGCAGTACTTC. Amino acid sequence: CASSYGSGKQDEQYF.

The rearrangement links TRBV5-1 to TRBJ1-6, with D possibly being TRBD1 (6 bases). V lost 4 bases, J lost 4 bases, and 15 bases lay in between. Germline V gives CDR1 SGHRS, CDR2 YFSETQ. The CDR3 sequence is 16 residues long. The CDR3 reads CASSPAPGEYNSPLHF. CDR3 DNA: TGCGCCAGCAGCCCTGCCCCAGGGGAGTATAATTCACCCCTCCACTTT.

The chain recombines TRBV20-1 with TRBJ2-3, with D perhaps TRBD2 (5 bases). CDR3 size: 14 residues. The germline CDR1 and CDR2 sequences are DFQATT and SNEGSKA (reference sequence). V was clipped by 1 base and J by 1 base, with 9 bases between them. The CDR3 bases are TGCAGTGCTAGAGCAGGCGGGCGCACAGATACGCAGTATTTT. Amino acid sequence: CSARAGGRTDTQYF.

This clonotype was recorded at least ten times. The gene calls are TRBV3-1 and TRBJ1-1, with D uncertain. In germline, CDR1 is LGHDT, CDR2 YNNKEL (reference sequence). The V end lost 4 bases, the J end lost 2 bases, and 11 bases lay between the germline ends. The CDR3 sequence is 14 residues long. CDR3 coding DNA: TGTGCCAGCAGCCCGCTTTACAGCAACACTGAAGCTTTCTTT. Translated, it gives CASSPLYSNTEAFF.

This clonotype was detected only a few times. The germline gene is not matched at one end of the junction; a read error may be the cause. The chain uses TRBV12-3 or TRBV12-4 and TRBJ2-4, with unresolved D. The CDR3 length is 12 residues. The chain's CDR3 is CASSFSNNIQYF. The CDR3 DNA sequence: TGTGCCAGCAGTTTCTCCAATAACATTCAGTACTTC.

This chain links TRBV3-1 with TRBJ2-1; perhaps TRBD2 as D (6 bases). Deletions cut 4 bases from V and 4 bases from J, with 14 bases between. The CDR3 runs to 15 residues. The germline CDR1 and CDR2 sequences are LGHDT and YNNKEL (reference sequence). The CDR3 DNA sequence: TGTGCCAGCAGCCTAGATAGCGGACCTTACAATGAGCAGTTCTTC. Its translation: CASSLDSGPYNEQFF.

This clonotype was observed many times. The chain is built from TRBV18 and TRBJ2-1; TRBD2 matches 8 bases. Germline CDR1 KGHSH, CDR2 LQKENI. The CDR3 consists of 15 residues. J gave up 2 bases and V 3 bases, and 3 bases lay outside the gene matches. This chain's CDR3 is CASSPREGAYNEQFF. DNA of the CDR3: TGTGCCAGCTCACCCCGGGAGGGCGCCTACAATGAGCAGTTCTTC.

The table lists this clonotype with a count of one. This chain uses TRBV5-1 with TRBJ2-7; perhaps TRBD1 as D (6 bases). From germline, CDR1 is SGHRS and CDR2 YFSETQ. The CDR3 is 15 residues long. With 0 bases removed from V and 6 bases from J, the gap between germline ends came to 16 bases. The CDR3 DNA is TGCGCCAGCAGCTTGGGGACCGGGACATCTGGCGAGCAGTACTTC. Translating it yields CASSLGTGTSGEQYF. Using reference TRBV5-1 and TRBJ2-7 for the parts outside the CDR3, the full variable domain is KAGVTQTPRYLIKTRGQQVTLSCSPISGHRSVSWYQQTPGQGLQFLFEYFSETQRNKGNFPGRFSGRQFSNSRSEMNVSTLELGDSALYLCASSLGTGTSGEQYFGPGTRLTVT.

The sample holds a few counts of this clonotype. The CDR3 loop reads CASRPRQGGEKLFF. In DNA, the CDR3 is TGTGCCAGCAGGCCACGACAGGGAGGTGAAAAACTGTTTTTT. The gene calls are TRBV6-5 and TRBJ1-4, with TRBD1 matching over 7 bases. Trimming cost V 6 bases and J 7 bases; bases outside gene matches: 8. Germline CDR1 reads MNHEY; CDR2 reads SVGAGI. CDR3 length equals 14 residues.

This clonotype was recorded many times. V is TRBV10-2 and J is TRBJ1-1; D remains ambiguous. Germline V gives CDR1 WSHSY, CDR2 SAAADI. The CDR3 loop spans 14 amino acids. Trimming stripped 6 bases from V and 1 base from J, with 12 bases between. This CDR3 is CASRTTEGNTEAFF. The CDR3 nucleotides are TGCGCCAGCAGGACTACGGAGGGGAACACTGAAGCTTTCTTT.

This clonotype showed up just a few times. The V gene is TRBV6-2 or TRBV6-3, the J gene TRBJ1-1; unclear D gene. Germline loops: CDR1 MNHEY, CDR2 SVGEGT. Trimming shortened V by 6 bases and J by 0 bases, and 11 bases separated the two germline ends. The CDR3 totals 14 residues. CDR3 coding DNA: TGTGCCAGCAGCTACCATATTTTGAACACTGAAGCTTTCTTT. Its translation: CASSYHILNTEAFF.

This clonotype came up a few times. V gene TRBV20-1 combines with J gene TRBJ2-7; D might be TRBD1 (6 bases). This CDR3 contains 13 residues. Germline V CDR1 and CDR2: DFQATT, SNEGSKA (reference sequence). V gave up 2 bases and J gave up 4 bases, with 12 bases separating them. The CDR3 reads CSARLQGGYEQYF. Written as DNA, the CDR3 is TGCAGTGCTAGATTACAGGGTGGGTACGAGCAGTACTTC.

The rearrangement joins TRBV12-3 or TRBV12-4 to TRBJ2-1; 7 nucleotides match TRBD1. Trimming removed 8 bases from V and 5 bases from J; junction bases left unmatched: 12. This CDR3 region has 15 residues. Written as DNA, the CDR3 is TGTGCCAGCTCCTATAGGGGGACAGTAGACAATGAGCAGTTCTTC. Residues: CASSYRGTVDNEQFF.